This entry lists 21 T cell receptor beta chains sequenced from one sample in a study of OX40 agonist ivuxolimab in advanced cancers. The repertoire was sequenced with immunoSEQ multiplex PCR; TCRdb's copy has only in-frame clones and lacks some. Here the sample spans fewer than 85,000 clones, 84% being singletons. Material: CD4+ or CD8+ T cells sorted from blood, obtained in a trial of the OX40 agonist ivuxolimab. Receptors originate from an adult with an advanced solid tumor such as melanoma, head and neck, liver or kidney cancer.

The chain combines TRBV6-6 with TRBJ1-5, with a weak D call TRBD1 (6 bases). This CDR3 has 13 amino acids. V lost 6 bases to trimming and J lost 6 bases, with 12 bases between them. Germline CDR1 MNHNY, CDR2 SVGAGI (reference sequence). The CDR3 spells CASRRQVGQPQHF. CDR3 bases: TGTGCCAGCAGGAGACAGGTCGGTCAGCCCCAGCATTTT.

In its sample, this clone was seen a few times. The V gene is TRBV28, the J gene TRBJ1-1, with 7 nucleotides matching TRBD1. The CDR3 sequence is 14 residues long. V trimming: 6 bases; J trimming: 0 bases; junction bases outside the gene matches: 4. Germline V gene lookup returns CDR1 MDHEN and CDR2 SYDVKM. CDR3: CASSRGQMNTEAFF. CDR3 bases: TGTGCCAGCAGCCGGGGACAGATGAACACTGAAGCTTTCTTT.

The chain carries TRBV6-6 and TRBJ2-7; 13 bases align to TRBD2. Germline CDR1 and CDR2: MNHNY and SVGAGI (reference sequence). With 6 bases clipped from V and 5 bases from J, the junction kept 4 bases outside the gene matches. The CDR3 has 14 residues. The CDR3: CASSGLAGDHEQYF. The CDR3 coding sequence is TGTGCCAGCAGCGGACTAGCGGGAGATCACGAGCAGTACTTC.

The V gene is TRBV2, the J gene TRBJ1-3; D is unclear. The length of the CDR3 is 14 residues. CDR1 SNHLY and CDR2 FYNNEI come from the germline V gene. V gave up 4 bases and J gave up 2 bases, with 9 bases separating them. CDR3: CASSVQAAGNTIYF. CDR3 in DNA: TGTGCCAGCAGTGTTCAGGCGGCTGGAAACACCATATATTTT.

The V call is TRBV19, the J call TRBJ2-2, with 7 bases identical to TRBD2. This CDR3 has 15 residues. V dropped 2 bases and J dropped 3; count of bases not matched to a gene: 3. CDR1 and CDR2 from the germline V gene are LNHDA and SQIVND (reference sequence). The CDR3 DNA reads as TGTGCCAGTAGTATACGGGGGGAGCACACCGGGGAGCTGTTTTTT. Translated, it gives CASSIRGEHTGELFF. The full variable domain, its missing parts supplied by reference TRBV19 and TRBJ2-2, is DGGITQSPKYLFRKEGQNVTLSCEQNLNHDAMYWYRQDPGQGLRLIYYSQIVNDFQKGDIAEGYSVSREKKESFPLTVTSAQKNPTAFYLCASSIRGEHTGELFFGEGSRLTVL.

This clone occurred a few times. The rearrangement uses TRBV2 and TRBJ1-5; TRBD1 agrees at 8 bases. J lost 11 bases, V lost 4 bases, and 4 bases had no gene match. CDR1 SNHLY and CDR2 FYNNEI come from the germline V gene. The CDR3 totals 12 residues. DNA of the CDR3: TGTGCCAGCAGTGGACAGGGGAGGGCCCAGCATTTT. It is translated as CASSGQGRAQHF.

V gene TRBV28 combines with J gene TRBJ2-5; perhaps TRBD2 as D (5 bases). Germline V gene sequence: CDR1 MDHEN, CDR2 SYDVKM. The CDR3 runs to 13 residues. V lost 6 bases to trimming and J lost 5 bases, with 13 bases between them. The CDR3 region has the DNA TGTGCCAGCAGGAGACCCGGGGTTGAGACCCAGTACTTC. Protein: CASRRPGVETQYF.

This chain links TRBV6-5 with TRBJ2-2; D remains ambiguous. Germline V gene data show CDR1 as MNHEY and CDR2 as SVGAGI. This CDR3 contains 14 residues. V was trimmed by 5 bases and J by 1 base, leaving 8 bases between them. Written as DNA, the CDR3 is TGTGCCAGCAGTCAAACAAGGAACACCGGGGAGCTGTTTTTT. Its translation is CASSQTRNTGELFF.

There are a few counts of this clone. The chain recombines TRBV4-3 with TRBJ2-7; a weak D match, TRBD1 (5 bases). CDR1 is LGHNA, CDR2 YSLEER, per germline. The CDR3 extends over 15 amino acids. V lost 1 base and J lost 6, with 16 bases in between. CDR3 region: CASSQAWAGIREQYF. The CDR3, as DNA: TGCGCCAGCAGCCAAGCTTGGGCAGGGATACGCGAGCAGTACTTC.

This clone was recorded once. V usage is TRBV6-5 and J usage is TRBJ2-1, with 7 bases lining up with TRBD2. This CDR3 spans 14 amino acids. Per the germline V gene, CDR1 is MNHEY and CDR2 is SVGAGI. Germline trimming cut 6 bases from V and 5 bases from J; bases unmatched to any gene: 7. The CDR3 loop is CASRGGSRHNEQFF. DNA of the CDR3: TGTGCCAGCAGGGGGGGGAGTCGGCACAATGAGCAGTTCTTC.

The chain combines TRBV4-1 with TRBJ2-7, with D perhaps given as TRBD1 or TRBD2 (7 bases each). The CDR3 totals 17 residues. Germline CDR1 and CDR2: MGHRA and YSYEKL. Trimming shortened V by 1 base and J by 4 bases, and 20 bases separated the two germline ends. The CDR3 nucleotides read TGCGCCAGCAGCCAAGGCCCCAGGGGGGGGCTCAGTTACGAGCAGTACTTC. Protein: CASSQGPRGGLSYEQYF.

This chain connects TRBV7-9 to TRBJ2-7, with D perhaps matching TRBD2 (6 bases). The CDR3 consists of 15 residues. V lost 1 base and J 8 bases, leaving 18 bases between the germline ends. Germline V gene data show CDR1 as SEHNR and CDR2 as FQNEAQ (reference sequence). The CDR3 region is CASSLVAGPTFQQYF. The CDR3 DNA follows: TGTGCCAGCAGCTTAGTCGCGGGGCCCACCTTTCAGCAGTACTTC.

This chain connects TRBV10-3 to TRBJ2-3, with TRBD1 matching 9 bases. This CDR3 is built from 14 residues. Germline assignment: CDR1 ENHRY and CDR2 SYGVKD. The junction had 5 bases not matched to a gene; V was cut back by 6 bases and J by 4 bases. In nucleotides, the CDR3 is TGTGCCATCAGGGGGACAGGGTCCGCAGATACGCAGTATTTT. Amino acids: CAIRGTGSADTQYF.

This chain joins TRBV18 and TRBJ2-1; 10 bases align to TRBD2. Germline trimming cut 2 bases from V and 8 bases from J; bases unmatched to any gene: 9. The CDR3 consists of 16 residues. Germline-derived CDR1 and CDR2 are KGHSH and LQKENI. CDR3 nucleotides: TGTGCCAGCTCACCAAGCGGGAGGGCCTCAGGTGATGAGCAGTTCTTC. Amino acid sequence: CASSPSGRASGDEQFF.

This chain connects TRBV27 to TRBJ2-3, with a possible D match to TRBD1 (5 bases). Between the trimmed V and J ends, which lost 5 bases and 1 base, there was a span of 22 bases. Germline V gives CDR1 MNHEY, CDR2 SMNVEV (reference sequence). The CDR3 is 18 residues long. The CDR3 region is CASSRKTAKISRTDTQYF. For the CDR3, the DNA is TGTGCCAGCAGTCGGAAGACAGCCAAAATTAGTCGCACAGATACGCAGTATTTT.

This clone has only a few counts. A read error may produce the germline difference seen at one junction end. The chain carries TRBV29-1 and TRBJ2-7, with a possible D match to TRBD1 (5 bases). The germline V gene has CDR1 SQVTM and CDR2 ANQGSEA. The CDR3 covers 12 residues. CDR3 DNA: TGCAGCGTTGAAGATCAGGGCTACGGGCAGTACTTC. Translating it yields CSVEDQGYGQYF.

The V gene is TRBV7-9, the J gene TRBJ1-3; D call uncertain. Between the trimmed V and J ends, which lost 3 bases and 4 bases, there was a span of 4 bases. The germline gives CDR1 SEHNR, CDR2 FQNEAQ (reference sequence). The CDR3 length is 12 residues. DNA for the CDR3: TGTGCCAGCAGCTTCGTAGGAAACACCATATATTTT. Amino acid sequence: CASSFVGNTIYF. Full variable domain (remainder filled in from reference TRBV7-9 and TRBJ1-3): DTGVSQNPRHKITKRGQNVTFRCDPISEHNRLYWYRQTLGQGPEFLTYFQNEAQLEKSRLLSDRFSAERPKGSFSTLEIQRTEQGDSAMYLCASSFVGNTIYFGEGSWLTVV.

CDR3 sequence (DNA): TGTGCCAGCAGCCGAGCGGGGGGCGGCTCCTACGAGCAGTACTTC. Amino acids: CASSRAGGGSYEQYF. The rearrangement links TRBV7-9 to TRBJ2-7, with 9 positions matching TRBD2. With 5 bases clipped from V and 0 bases from J, the junction kept 5 bases outside the gene matches. Per germline, CDR1 SEHNR and CDR2 FQNEAQ (reference sequence). The CDR3 is 15 residues long.

The V call is TRBV28, the J call TRBJ2-3; D not resolved. Deletions cut 8 bases from V and 3 bases from J, with 3 bases between. From germline, CDR1 is MDHEN and CDR2 SYDVKM. CDR3 length: 10 amino acids. The CDR3 bases are TGTGCCAGCGGGACAGATACGCAGTATTTT. Protein: CASGTDTQYF.

The chain employs TRBV7-8 and TRBJ1-5, with TRBD1 identical over 7 bases. The V and J ends lost 5 bases and 0 bases, in that order; junction bases with no gene match: 10. CDR1 and CDR2 (germline): SGHVS, FQNEAQ. The CDR3 has 17 residues. DNA of the CDR3: TGTGCCAGCAGCGTAACAGGGGTCATTGATAGCAATCAGCCCCAGCATTTT. It codes for CASSVTGVIDSNQPQHF.

The J gene is TRBJ2-7, the V gene TRBV7-8; maybe TRBD1 (5 bases). CDR3 length equals 15 residues. Germline V gene data show CDR1 as SGHVS and CDR2 as FQNEAQ. V was clipped by 0 bases and J by 6 bases, with 15 bases between them. The CDR3 sequence is CASSLALGRVGEQYF. Here the CDR3 DNA reads TGTGCCAGCAGCTTAGCGTTGGGCAGGGTGGGCGAGCAGTACTTC.